This TCR beta chain came from a study of persistence of HIV-infected CD4 T cells. Study background: A median of 8 years of suppressive ART preceded sampling.

The libraries were made with immunoSEQ version 4 in survey mode. Assay: immunoSEQ multiplex PCR; the TCRdb copy retains only in-frame clones and omits some. The sample contains over 35,000 clones, approximately 89% of which appear only once. This nonspecific control used anti-CD3/anti-CD28 bead stimulation of CD4+ T cells. Responding CD4+ T cells were sorted by upregulation of both CD40 ligand and CD69. Turning to this clone: Its antigen is as yet unknown.

The ends were cut back, 0 bases at V and 3 bases at J, with 12 bases in the middle. Germline-derived CDR1 and CDR2 are LGHNA and YNFKEQ. This CDR3 contains 16 residues. The TCR sequence derives from an adult man with HIV who was CMV-seropositive. Sample: CD4+ T cells sorted from PBMCs after roughly 17-hour stimulation, taken from a patient who received antiretroviral therapy. The J gene is TRBJ1-5, the V gene TRBV4-2; D may be TRBD1 (6 bases). Here the CDR3 DNA reads TGTGCCAGCAGCCAAGAGGGGGGGGCTTACAATCAGCCCCAGCATTTT. This codes for CASSQEGGAYNQPQHF.